Listed below are T cell receptor beta chains from one sample, sequenced in a study of blood T cell repertoires in COVID-19. Sequenced by immunoSEQ multiplex PCR; TCRdb stores in-frame clones only, minus some. In the table there are about 150,000 clones, around 83% of which are singletons. Input material: peripheral blood. The receptors were sampled from a woman aged 55-69 years with COVID-19, enrolled during active disease. The CDR3 runs from the conserved cysteine through the conserved F or W. Each record gives: J gene, D gene, clone size, V gene, CDR3 DNA, CDR3 protein. D genes are given only for firm matches. Part of the rows lack a size; the others show once, few, many or a class for expanded clones.

>TRBJ2-7|.|.|TRBV11-1
TGTGCCAGCAGCCGCGCCGAGGGATGGTCCTACGAGCAGTACTTC
CASSRAEGWSYEQYF
>TRBJ1-5|TRBD1|once|TRBV12-3/TRBV12-4
TGTGCCAGCAGTTTAAAGGGACAGGGGTTGCCCCATTTT
CASSLKGQGLPHF
>TRBJ1-1|TRBD1|.|TRBV6-2/TRBV6-3
TGTGCCAGCAGTCAAAAGGGGGCGCGAGGGACTGAAGCTTTCTTT
CASSQKGARGTEAFF
>TRBJ1-4|.|.|TRBV7-9
TGTGCCAGCCGGAGTCTTGGAAAACTGTTTTTT
CASRSLGKLFF
>TRBJ2-1|.|.|TRBV19
TGTGCCAGTAGCCCACGCCGGACAGGAGGGGGATACAATGAGCAGTTCTTC
CASSPRRTGGGYNEQFF
>TRBJ2-2|.|.|TRBV10-3
TGTGCCATCAGTGAGTCAGAGGGCGCGAACACCGGGGAGCTGTTTTTT
CAISESEGANTGELFF
>TRBJ2-5|.|once|TRBV18
TGTGCCAGCTCACCACGGAGGAGCGGAGAGACCCAGTACTTC
CASSPRRSGETQYF
>TRBJ2-1|.|.|TRBV20-1
TGCAGTGCTAGTGGTCTTTCCTTTTTCAATGAGCAGTTCTTC
CSASGLSFFNEQFF
>TRBJ2-7|.|.|TRBV7-8
TGTGCCAGCAGCTTAGAGGGAGGCAAGTACGAGCAGTACTTC
CASSLEGGKYEQYF
>TRBJ2-2|TRBD2|.|TRBV27
TGTGCCAGCAGTTTGGCGGGATTGTTCGGGGGGGTCGGGGAGCTGTTTTTT
CASSLAGLFGGVGELFF
>TRBJ2-2|TRBD2|.|TRBV5-1
TGCGCCAGCAGCTTGGTGGCGGGGGGGACAAACACCGGGGAGCTGTTTTTT
CASSLVAGGTNTGELFF
>TRBJ1-6|TRBD1|.|TRBV3-1/TRBV3-2
TGTGCCAGCAGCCAAGTCCCCGCCAGGGGGAGCTCCTATAATTCACCCCTCCACTTT
CASSQVPARGSSYNSPLHF
>TRBJ2-1|TRBD2|.|TRBV11-3
TGTGCCAGCAGCCCCGGGACTAGCGGGGGGGCATCTCAGTTCTTC
CASSPGTSGGASQFF
>TRBJ2-1|TRBD1|.|TRBV24-1
TGTGCCACCAGTGATGGACAGGGTCCCTACAATGAGCAGTTCTTC
CATSDGQGPYNEQFF
>TRBJ2-7|TRBD2|.|TRBV27
TGTGCCACTAGCGGGAGTGGCTCTAGAGAGCAGTACTTC
CATSGSGSREQYF
>TRBJ2-1|TRBD2|few|TRBV3-1/TRBV3-2
TGTGCCAGCAGCCCCGGGACTAGCGGGAGTCGTTACAATGAGCAGTTCTTC
CASSPGTSGSRYNEQFF
>TRBJ2-3|TRBD2|.|TRBV6-5
TGTGCCAGCACCCTGAGCGGGGTCCCCCAGGCGCAGTATTTT
CASTLSGVPQAQYF
>TRBJ2-7|TRBD1|.|TRBV27
TGTGCCAGCAGTTTAGCAGGGACAGGGCGGGAGCAGTACTTC
CASSLAGTGREQYF
>TRBJ1-5|.|.|TRBV9
TGTGCCAGCAGCCAGACAGCAAGTCAGCCCCAGCATTTT
CASSQTASQPQHF
>TRBJ1-1|.|.|TRBV10-3
TGTGCCATCAGTGATGAGCAGAACACTGAAGCTTTCTTT
CAISDEQNTEAFF
>TRBJ1-2|.|.|TRBV24-1
TGTGCCACCAGCCCCGGGACACTGGGCTACACCTTC
CATSPGTLGYTF
>TRBJ1-4|TRBD1|.|TRBV5-4
TGTGCCAGCAGCTTGGGACAGGGCCGTGCTAATGAAAAACTGTTTTTT
CASSLGQGRANEKLFF
>TRBJ1-1|.|.|TRBV2
TGTGCCATCCGGAGGATGGACACTGAAGCTTTCTTT
CAIRRMDTEAFF
>TRBJ2-1|TRBD2|.|TRBV6-7
TGTGCCAGCACGGGGAAAACTAGCGAGAACAATGAGCAGTTCTTC
CASTGKTSENNEQFF
>TRBJ1-6|TRBD1|.|TRBV6-1
TGTGCCAGCAGTGAATACTCGTCGGGACAGATTAATTCACCCCTCCACTTT
CASSEYSSGQINSPLHF
>TRBJ1-1|.|once|TRBV5-1
TGCGCCAGCAAAGTCTCCCCAGGGCCTGAAGCTTTCTTT
CASKVSPGPEAFF
>TRBJ2-3|.|.|TRBV5-1
TGCGCCAGCAGCCGTGAGGCCGAAGATACGCAGTATTTT
CASSREAEDTQYF
>TRBJ2-7|.|.|TRBV5-4
TGTGCCAGCAGCCCTCCCCTCGAGCAGTACTTC
CASSPPLEQYF